This T cell receptor beta chain was found in a study of blood T cells in healthy people across ages. Overall study results and limits: Naive CD4+ cell counts and diversity both ran higher in long-lived than in aged donors.

Germline loops: CDR1 SGHRS, CDR2 YFSETQ. After removal of 7 bases from V and 1 base from J, the junction contained 0 bases not matched to a gene. The CDR3 has 12 residues. It was with a sample-barcoded 5' primer and a J-beta primer mix that a second PCR of roughly 7 to 12 cycles was run. TCRdb re-analysed the 5' RACE reads in MiXCR, keeping a single row per CDR3 protein. The table shows approximately 490,000 distinct CDR3 sequences, with around 24% occurring only once. With regard to this clonotype: Its antigen is undetermined.

These data are also associated with another study on T cells of mothers and their children. That paper states: Material was donated by three healthy Caucasian mothers and their six children. Each child gave a few million TCR beta CDR3 reads (each mother, over 9 million).

The source of this sequence is a boy between 10 and 17 years old in good health. This rearrangement joins TRBV5-1 to TRBJ2-3; 7 nucleotides line up with TRBD2. Sequencing was done on a sample of blood. CDR3 sequence (DNA): TGCGCCAGCCGGGGGGGCACAGATACGCAGTATTTT. It is translated as CASRGGTDTQYF.